These 24 T cell receptor beta chains were sequenced from one sample in a study of breast tumors, draining lymph nodes, adjacent tissues (dated by TCRdb to about 2016). The lymph node samples were taken from the axillary draining lymph nodes of breast cancer patients. Receptor amplification or capture employed multiplex PCR. Sequenced using an Illumina HiSeq 2000. TCRdb reanalyzed the raw reads on its own, using fastp at Q25 for trimming and MiXCR for clone calling, and kept in-frame beta chains. Records with the same CDR3 protein are collapsed into one entry carrying the most frequent genes and DNA. This sample gives over 250,000 distinct CDR3 sequences in total; around 30% of them show up just once. Around 1.1% of the sample belongs to the ten largest clones. What was sequenced was axillary lymph node tissue. All receptors derive from a female donor with breast cancer. Some clones in this sample may be carry-over from other donors' samples.

This clonotype was seen at least ten times. J is TRBJ2-3 and V is TRBV7-2, with a weak D call TRBD1 (5 bases). This CDR3 region has 17 residues. Germline lookup yields CDR1 SGHTA and CDR2 FQGNSA. V dropped 2 bases and J dropped 3 bases, with 18 bases sitting between them. The CDR3: CASSLSGPTFGTDTQYF. The CDR3 DNA sequence: TGTGCCAGCAGCTTATCAGGGCCAACTTTCGGGACAGATACGCAGTATTTT.

In regard to this clonotype: A read error is possible here, since a much larger clone lies one base away. The rearrangement joins TRBV11-1 to TRBJ2-5; the D gene is possibly TRBD2 (6 bases). CDR1 and CDR2 from the germline V gene are SGHAT and FQDESV (reference sequence). The CDR3 has 15 residues. V was pared by 5 bases and J by 2 bases, with 15 bases between. As DNA, the CDR3 is TGTGCCAGCAGCCCGAAGGGGACTGCGCAAGAGACCCAGTACTTC. Residues: CASSPKGTAQETQYF.

In its sample, this clonotype was seen many times. V usage is TRBV12-3 or TRBV12-4 and J usage is TRBJ2-2, with D unclear. Trimming shortened V by 2 bases and J by 2 bases, and 6 bases separated the two germline ends. CDR3 length: 14 residues. CDR3 bases: TGTGCCAGCAGTTTAAATACTAACACCGGGGAGCTGTTTTTT. It codes for CASSLNTNTGELFF.

The chain employs TRBV29-1 and TRBJ2-3; 9 bases are shared with TRBD2. The CDR3 covers 13 residues. Per the germline V gene, CDR1 is SQVTM and CDR2 is ANQGSEA. V shed 1 base, J shed 8 bases, and the junction held 4 bases outside the gene matches. The CDR3 region is CSVEVIAGVTQYF. As DNA, the CDR3 is TGCAGCGTTGAAGTAATAGCGGGAGTTACGCAGTATTTT.

The chain joins TRBV11-2 to TRBJ1-1, with a possible D match to TRBD1 (5 bases). The length of the CDR3 is 14 residues. The V gene lost 3 bases and the J gene lost 3 bases, with 11 bases spanning the gap. Germline values: CDR1 SGHAT, CDR2 FQNNGV. This CDR3 is CASSFGGVDTEAFF. The CDR3 coding sequence is TGTGCCAGCAGCTTTGGGGGTGTGGACACTGAAGCTTTCTTT.

The chain has TRBV20-1 and TRBJ1-4; D call uncertain. The V gene lost 0 bases and the J gene lost 4 bases, with 3 bases spanning the gap. CDR3 length equals 12 residues. CDR1 and CDR2 (germline): DFQATT, SNEGSKA (reference sequence). CDR3 coding DNA: TGCAGTGCTAGAGATGGTAATGAAAAACTGTTTTTT. Translated: CSARDGNEKLFF.

The sample holds many counts of this clonotype. Here the CDR3 DNA reads TGTGCCAGCAGCCAACCGACAGGGGTCGGCTACACCTTC. Protein: CASSQPTGVGYTF. This chain joins TRBV3-1 and TRBJ1-2; the match to TRBD1 covers 8 bases. The CDR3 has 13 amino acids. CDR1 LGHDT and CDR2 YNNKEL come from the germline V gene (reference sequence). V shed 2 bases and J 8 bases; nucleotides not matched to a gene: 4. Filled out from reference TRBV3-1 and TRBJ1-2, the complete variable domain reads DTAVSQTPKYLVTQMGNDKSIKCEQNLGHDTMYWYKQDSKKFLKIMFSYNNKELIINETVPNRFSPKSPDKAHLNLHINSLELGDSAVYFCASSQPTGVGYTFGSGTRLTVV.

The sample holds many counts of this clonotype. The genes are TRBV7-2 and TRBJ2-1; TRBD2 matches at 11 bases. This CDR3 region has 15 residues. V lost 2 bases to trimming and J lost 6 bases; unmatched junction nucleotides: 3. Germline V gene lookup returns CDR1 SGHTA and CDR2 FQGNSA. CDR3 amino acids: CASSLRLAGGNEQFF. CDR3 DNA: TGTGCCAGCAGCTTAAGGCTAGCGGGAGGCAATGAGCAGTTCTTC.

This clonotype was picked up one time. The CDR3: CASSRNREGVQYF. CDR3 bases: TGTGCCAGCAGCCGCAACAGGGAGGGGGTTCAGTACTTC. The chain links TRBV2 to TRBJ2-4, with D tentatively TRBD2 (7 bases). The CDR3 is 13 amino acids. CDR1 is SNHLY, CDR2 FYNNEI, per germline. Trimming stripped 6 bases from V and 11 bases from J, with 17 bases between.

The rearrangement joins TRBV18 to TRBJ2-2; 9 nucleotides match TRBD1. The ends lost 6 bases at V and 1 base at J; junction bases unmatched: 0. The germline CDR1 and CDR2 sequences are KGHSH and LQKENI. This CDR3 spans 14 amino acids. The CDR3 here is CASSGQGNTGELFF. CDR3 coding DNA: TGTGCCAGCTCGGGACAGGGGAACACCGGGGAGCTGTTTTTT.

This clonotype was counted at least ten times. This sequence joins TRBV14 and TRBJ2-2, with TRBD1 matching 7 bases. V shed 6 bases and J 7 bases; nucleotides not matched to a gene: 5. Germline CDR1 and CDR2: SGHDN and FVKESK. CDR3 length: 13 residues. The DNA for the CDR3 is TGTGCCAGCAGGCAAACAGGGGTCGGGGAGCTGTTTTTT. Translation: CASRQTGVGELFF.

The table lists this clonotype with many counts. The chain couples TRBV20-1 to TRBJ2-3; 7 bases agree with TRBD2. Losses at the gene ends were 7 bases for V and 2 bases for J; bases not matched to a gene: 18. The CDR3 contains 17 residues. Per the germline V gene, CDR1 is DFQATT and CDR2 is SNEGSKA (reference sequence). In nucleotides, the CDR3 is TGCAGTGTCCCCCCGGGCGGGAGCAAGATCCTCACAGATACGCAGTATTTT. Its protein is CSVPPGGSKILTDTQYF.

This clonotype was seen at least ten times. The chain has TRBV12-3 or TRBV12-4 and TRBJ2-1; 12 bases line up with TRBD2. J lost 10 bases, V lost 6 bases, and 10 bases had no gene match. This CDR3 is built from 15 residues. Written as DNA, the CDR3 is TGTGCCAGCAGGGAGACTAGCGGGAGCTTCGGCGAGCAGTTCTTC. Its protein is CASRETSGSFGEQFF.

This chain uses TRBV12-3 or TRBV12-4 with TRBJ1-5; TRBD1 is a possible D gene (6 bases). The CDR3 runs 24 residues. The V and J ends lost 6 bases and 6 bases respectively, with 45 bases between them. CDR3 sequence (DNA): TGTGCCAGCAGCCCCCCCGGGGAGCTGTCCGTGATACTACTGGCACAGGGCGGAGTTCAGCCCCAGCATTTT. The encoded protein is CASSPPGELSVILLAQGGVQPQHF.

This clonotype has ten or more counts. The genes are TRBV2 and TRBJ2-3, with 12 bases aligning to TRBD1. Per germline, CDR1 SNHLY and CDR2 FYNNEI. J was trimmed by 5 bases and V by 8 bases; bases with no gene match: 5. The CDR3 spans 14 residues. The CDR3 spells CASGTGGFGDTQYF. The CDR3 DNA follows: TGTGCCAGCGGGACAGGGGGCTTTGGAGATACGCAGTATTTT.

This clonotype appeared many times. The J gene is TRBJ2-1, the V gene TRBV12-3 or TRBV12-4, with 7 bases matching TRBD2. After removal of 4 bases from V and 9 bases from J, the junction contained 9 bases not matched to a gene. CDR3 size: 14 residues. CDR3 DNA: TGTGCCAGCAGTTCCATAAGGCGGGAGAGTGAGCAGTTCTTC. Amino acids: CASSSIRRESEQFF.

This clonotype appeared many times. The junction does not match germline at one end; this may be a read error. This chain joins TRBV7-7 and TRBJ2-3; TRBD2 matches at 9 bases. The CDR3 loop spans 15 amino acids. Germline V gene data show CDR1 as SSHAT and CDR2 as FNYEAQ (reference sequence). The CDR3 DNA reads TGTGCTAGCAGCTCCGGGACTAGCAGCACAGATACGCAGTATTTT. Its protein product is CASSSGTSSTDTQYF.

At least ten counts were recorded for this clonotype. The chain employs TRBV7-9 and TRBJ2-1, with D possibly called TRBD1 or TRBD2 (5 bases each). From germline, CDR1 is SEHNR and CDR2 FQNEAQ (reference sequence). The CDR3 is made up of 15 amino acids. The V gene lost 5 bases and the J gene lost 7 bases, with 18 bases spanning the gap. The CDR3 DNA reads TGTGCCAGCAGCCCATTGAGGGGCTTGGGAAATGAGCAGTTCTTC. This codes for CASSPLRGLGNEQFF. Full variable domain (rest looked up from reference TRBV7-9 and TRBJ2-1): DTGVSQNPRHKITKRGQNVTFRCDPISEHNRLYWYRQTLGQGPEFLTYFQNEAQLEKSRLLSDRFSAERPKGSFSTLEIQRTEQGDSAMYLCASSPLRGLGNEQFFGPGTRLTVL.

As concerns this clonotype: Just one base apart from a much larger clone, this may be a read error. The chain carries TRBV5-4 and TRBJ1-2; D is perhaps TRBD1 (6 bases). V was pared by 6 bases and J by 7 bases, with 13 bases between. Germline V gene data show CDR1 as SGHNT and CDR2 as YYREEE (reference sequence). This CDR3 contains 12 residues. The DNA of the CDR3 is TGTGCCAGCACGTGGCACAGGGCTGGCTACACCTTC. Protein sequence: CASTWHRAGYTF.

This clonotype was detected ten times or more. The genes are TRBV7-2 and TRBJ1-2, with D tentatively TRBD1 (5 bases). Germline-derived CDR1 and CDR2 are SGHTA and FQGNSA. The V end was cut by 0 bases, the J end by 5 bases, with 16 bases between. This CDR3 contains 16 residues. The CDR3 nucleotides are TGTGCCAGCAGCTTAGCGCGGGGGGGGACCTTATATGGCTACACCTTC. This translates into CASSLARGGTLYGYTF.

This clonotype came up many times. This chain links TRBV5-1 with TRBJ2-1, with 7 bases that match TRBD2. J gave up 5 bases and V 0 bases, and 8 bases lay outside the gene matches. The CDR3 is made up of 16 amino acids. Germline V CDR1 and CDR2: SGHRS, YFSETQ. CDR3 nucleotide sequence: TGCGCCAGCAGCTTGGGCGCAAGCGGGACGCACAATGAGCAGTTCTTC. Protein: CASSLGASGTHNEQFF.

J is TRBJ2-1 and V is TRBV25-1; D is uncertain. Germline V lookup: CDR1 MGHDK, CDR2 SYGVNS. The CDR3 consists of 16 residues. V was trimmed by 6 bases and J by 8 bases, leaving 23 bases between them. CDR3 DNA sequence: TGTGCCAGCAGCGTTTCAAGCGTCGGTAGGCCGGATGAGCAGTTCTTC. Translated: CASSVSSVGRPDEQFF.

V gene TRBV4-1 combines with J gene TRBJ2-2; 8 nucleotides align to TRBD1. Germline CDR1 reads MGHRA; CDR2 reads YSYEKL. CDR3 length: 18 amino acids. The J segment lost 1 base and the V segment lost 3 bases, leaving 10 bases of the junction unmatched. CDR3 residues: CASSQKAPGTGNTGELFF. CDR3 DNA sequence: TGCGCCAGCAGCCAGAAGGCTCCCGGGACAGGGAACACCGGGGAGCTGTTTTTT.

This clonotype was recorded many times. The chain combines TRBV4-1 with TRBJ2-7; no reliable D call. Trimming cost V 0 bases and J 1 base, with 13 bases left between them. The CDR3 is 16 residues long. Germline V gene lookup returns CDR1 MGHRA and CDR2 YSYEKL. The CDR3 spells CASSQERTVPSYEQYF. The CDR3 DNA sequence: TGCGCCAGCAGCCAAGAGCGGACGGTACCTTCCTACGAGCAGTACTTC.